The 2 T cell receptor delta chains below were found in one sample sequenced in a study of γδ T cells in repeated Plasmodium falciparum infection. TCRdb repeated clone calling on the multiplex PCR reads with CATT. The sample carries over 45,000 delta-chain clones, around 1.6% recorded once. Flow sorting of PBMC yielded separate Vgamma9/Vdelta2+ and Vdelta2-negative gammadelta T cell populations for bulk repertoire analysis. The material sequenced was gamma-delta T cells from blood. These receptors all stem from a pool of human donors (malaria-infected and uninfected, not separated).

Ten or more counts support this clone. A far larger clone is one nucleotide away, so this likely arose from a read error. The sample contains more than one DNA sequence encoding this CDR3. The V gene was identified as TRDV2, while no J gene was called; the table's D gene call, TRDD3, was not cross checked with the DNA. Germline V gene sequence: CDR1 GEAIGNYY, CDR2 EKD. The length of the CDR3 is 15 residues. CDR3 sequence (DNA): TGTGCCTGTGATCCTGCGTCACTGGGTACCGATAAGCTCATCTTT. Its translation: CACDPASLGTDKLIF.

The sample holds a few counts of this clone. The TCRdb record carries a much larger clone's protein, which differs from this DNA's translation at residue 9; a read error is the likely cause, and the protein listed here is the DNA translation. The gene calls are TRDV1 and TRDJ1; unclear D gene. The J gene was not available in TCRdb and was assigned here by matching the DNA to germline segments. This CDR3 has 14 residues. Per the germline V gene, CDR1 is TSWWSYY and CDR2 is QGS. Trimming took off 0 bases at V and 7 bases at J, with 12 bases between the two ends. CDR3 loop: CALGELIPKLKLIF. CDR3 DNA sequence: TGTGCTCTTGGGGAACTAATCCCTAAACTTAAACTCATCTTT.